The clone carrying this T cell receptor beta chain showed up many times. This record comes from a study of T-cell reconstitution after alpha-beta-depleted transplantation in children. Preparation of the TCRbeta library involved a method that used unique molecular identifiers. TCRdb reprocessed the PCR reads with MiXCR, giving one entry per CDR3 protein. The sample shows 170,000 or so distinct CDR3 sequences, about 6.4% of them seen only once. The CDR3 totals 14 residues. V was trimmed by 4 bases and J by 5 bases, leaving 13 bases between them. Germline V CDR1 and CDR2: SGHRS, YFSETQ. V is TRBV5-1 and J is TRBJ2-1; D unresolved. The receptor's source is a human donor who donated a stem cell graft to a child with Wiskott-Aldrich syndrome. The sample was PBMCs from the stem cell graft donor, taken from the stem cell graft. CDR3 amino acids: CASSPPLYDNEQFF. The CDR3, as DNA: TGCGCCAGCAGCCCCCCCCTTTACGACAATGAGCAGTTCTTC.